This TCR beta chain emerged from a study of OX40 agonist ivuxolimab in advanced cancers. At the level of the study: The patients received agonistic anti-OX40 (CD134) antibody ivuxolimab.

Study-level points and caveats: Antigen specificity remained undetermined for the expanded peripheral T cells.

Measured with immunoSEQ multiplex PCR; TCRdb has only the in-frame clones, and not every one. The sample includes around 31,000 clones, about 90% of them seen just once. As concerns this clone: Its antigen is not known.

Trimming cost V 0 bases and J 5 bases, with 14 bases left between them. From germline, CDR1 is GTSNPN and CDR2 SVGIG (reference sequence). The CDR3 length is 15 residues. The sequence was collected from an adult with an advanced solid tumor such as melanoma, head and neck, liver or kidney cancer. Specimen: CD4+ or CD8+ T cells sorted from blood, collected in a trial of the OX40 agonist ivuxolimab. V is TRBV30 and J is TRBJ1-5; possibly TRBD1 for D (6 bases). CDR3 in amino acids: CAWSVQGGSDQPQHF. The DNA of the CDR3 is TGTGCCTGGAGTGTACAAGGGGGGAGCGATCAGCCCCAGCATTTT.